This TCR beta chain was retrieved from a study of CD8+ T cells in alopecia areata. Study overall: Treated patients were given oral tofacitinib, which was dosed at 5 to 10 mg twice daily. Whole-study results and caveats: Higher clonality and more expanded CD8+ clones appeared in lesional than normal scalp.

CDR1 is ENHRY and CDR2 is SYGVKD in the germline V gene. The CDR3 runs to 14 residues. Germline trimming cut 6 bases from V and 0 bases from J; bases unmatched to any gene: 5. About this clone itself: The target antigen is unknown.

Those with alopecia areata gave lesional scalp punch biopsies and peripheral blood. Isolated RNA was reverse transcribed into cDNA used as the sequencing template. Some clones are missing from TCRdb's copy, which holds only in-frame ones; the method was immunoSEQ multiplex PCR. In the table there are around 250,000 clones, roughly two thirds of which are singletons. V usage is TRBV10-3 and J usage is TRBJ2-7; TRBD1 matches at 7 bases. Sequenced material: CD4+ T cells sorted from blood, taken at week 0. The sequence came from a human donor with alopecia areata. The CDR3 sequence: CAIRPDRSSYEQYF. DNA for the CDR3: TGTGCCATCAGACCGGACAGGAGCTCCTACGAGCAGTACTTC.